The next 32 T cell receptor beta chains were all read from a single sample in a study of human T cells and chemical hapten exposure. Time point denoted: patch test 2, 6 weeks after DPC sensitization. Treatment indicated: therapeutic diphenylcyclopropenone sensitization with weekly scalp DPC. TCRdb ran MiXCR on the RACE reads and lists one entry per CDR3 protein. The data hold fewer than 85,000 distinct CDR3 sequences, with more than 8.5% observed a single time. This specimen consisted of whole blood, obtained in connection with sensitization to the hapten diphenylcyclopropenone (DPC). These receptors were obtained from a young woman with alopecia areata. Some clones in this sample may be carry-over from other donors' samples.

This clonotype was picked up a small number of times. The chain joins TRBV20-1 to TRBJ1-2, with D hard to call. Trimming took off 0 bases at V and 4 bases at J, with 18 bases between the two ends. Germline V gene sequence: CDR1 DFQATT, CDR2 SNEGSKA (reference sequence). The CDR3 spans 16 residues. CDR3 sequence: CSARDPIDRRSYGYTF. The CDR3 DNA reads TGCAGTGCTAGAGATCCAATCGACCGGAGATCCTATGGCTACACCTTC.

This chain joins TRBV29-1 and TRBJ2-1, with D tentatively TRBD2 (6 bases). Germline CDR1 SQVTM, CDR2 ANQGSEA. The CDR3 length is 13 residues. Trimming pared 4 bases from V and 10 bases from J, leaving 17 bases between. The CDR3 nucleotides read TGCAGCGTTGTGGCTAGCGATTCTCGCGAGCAGTTCTTC. It translates to CSVVASDSREQFF.

The genes are TRBV7-9 and TRBJ2-7, with D maybe TRBD2 (6 bases). Trimming pared 4 bases from V and 9 bases from J, leaving 25 bases between. Germline CDR1 reads SEHNR; CDR2 reads FQNEAQ (reference sequence). There are 16 residues in the CDR3. This CDR3 is CASSSSRGGVANRQYF. CDR3 bases: TGTGCCAGCAGCTCCTCACGTGGCGGGGTGGCGAATCGGCAGTACTTC.

This clonotype was found a few times. The V call is TRBV28, the J call TRBJ2-2; 7 nucleotides line up with TRBD1. Germline V gives CDR1 MDHEN, CDR2 SYDVKM. The ends lost 6 bases at V and 2 bases at J; junction bases unmatched: 6. The CDR3 extends over 15 amino acids. The CDR3 sequence: CASSQQGRNTGELFF. The CDR3 coding sequence is TGTGCCAGCAGCCAACAGGGGCGAAACACCGGGGAGCTGTTTTTT.

There are many counts of this clonotype. V is TRBV5-1 and J is TRBJ1-1; D uncertain. CDR3 length: 15 amino acids. Trimming took 0 bases from V and 5 from J, leaving 14 bases between them. The germline V gene encodes CDR1 SGHRS and CDR2 YFSETQ. The CDR3 DNA reads TGCGCCAGCAGCTTGGCGAGTCTAGGGCAGACTGAAGCTTTCTTT. Translated: CASSLASLGQTEAFF.

The V gene is TRBV7-2, the J gene TRBJ2-7; D may be TRBD2 (6 bases). This CDR3 has 15 amino acids. In germline, CDR1 is SGHTA, CDR2 FQGNSA. V lost 5 bases and J lost 1, with 15 bases in between. CDR3 sequence (DNA): TGTGCCAGCAGCCATGCGGGGAGCCTATCCTACGAGCAGTACTTC. Translated: CASSHAGSLSYEQYF.

This clonotype was found many times. The chain joins TRBV27 to TRBJ2-3; no definite D call. This CDR3 is 13 amino acids long. Trimming stripped 2 bases from V and 2 bases from J, with 5 bases between. CDR1 is MNHEY, CDR2 SMNVEV, per germline (reference sequence). Here the CDR3 reads CASSLAYTDTQYF. CDR3 nucleotides: TGTGCCAGCAGTTTAGCTTACACAGATACGCAGTATTTT.

Ten or more counts support this clonotype. The genes are TRBV7-8 and TRBJ2-6; D gene unclear. CDR1 is SGHVS, CDR2 FQNEAQ, per germline. The CDR3 totals 19 residues. V was pared by 1 base and J by 0 bases, with 16 bases between. CDR3 sequence reads: CASSLVGPPHNSGANVLTF. CDR3 in DNA: TGTGCCAGCAGCTTAGTAGGGCCTCCTCACAACTCTGGGGCCAACGTCCTGACTTTC.

This clonotype has just a few counts. V gene TRBV5-4 combines with J gene TRBJ2-3, with no clear D. The germline V gene encodes CDR1 SGHNT and CDR2 YYREEE (reference sequence). The V end was cut by 4 bases, the J end by 2 bases, with 14 bases between. This CDR3 region has 15 residues. The CDR3 region is CASSLDPRPTDTQYF. CDR3 DNA sequence: TGTGCCAGCAGCCTAGACCCCCGTCCCACAGATACGCAGTATTTT.

This clonotype showed up many times. The gene calls are TRBV7-2 and TRBJ2-2, with 9 bases that match TRBD2. V lost 7 bases and J lost 5; bases outside the gene matches: 11. This CDR3 contains 16 residues. Per germline, CDR1 SGHTA and CDR2 FQGNSA. The CDR3 sequence is CASTPDSGSSTGELFF. The CDR3, as DNA: TGTGCCAGCACCCCGGATAGCGGGAGCTCGACCGGGGAGCTGTTTTTT.

This clonotype appeared a few times. The chain carries TRBV27 and TRBJ2-2, with unresolved D. The CDR3 is 14 residues long. Trimming pared 6 bases from V and 6 bases from J, leaving 14 bases between. Germline-derived CDR1 and CDR2 are MNHEY and SMNVEV (reference sequence). The CDR3 nucleotides read TGTGCCAGCAGCCGAAGCCAGGTTTCCGGGGAGCTGTTTTTT. Its protein is CASSRSQVSGELFF.

This clonotype was detected ten times or more. The junction departs from germline at one end; a sequencing error may be responsible. The CDR3 DNA sequence: TGTGCTAGCAGCTCCGCCGGGATGGATAATTCACCCCTCCACTTT. Encoded protein: CASSSAGMDNSPLHF. This sequence joins TRBV7-7 and TRBJ1-6; D ambiguous. Looked up from germline, CDR1 is SSHAT and CDR2 is FNYEAQ (reference sequence). CDR3 length: 15 residues.

This clonotype came up many times. The V call is TRBV12-3 or TRBV12-4, the J call TRBJ1-5, with 10 positions matching TRBD1. The CDR3 consists of 17 residues. V gave up 3 bases and J gave up 3 bases; unmatched junction bases: 8. CDR3 DNA sequence: TGTGCCAGCAGTTTTAGCATGACAGGGGGCCTCAATCAGCCCCAGCATTTT. Translated: CASSFSMTGGLNQPQHF.

This clonotype has a handful of counts. At one of its ends the junction is not consistent with the germline gene, which may arise from a read error. V gene TRBV6-5 combines with J gene TRBJ1-6; tentatively, D is TRBD1 (5 bases). This CDR3 is built from 15 residues. Germline CDR1 and CDR2: MNHEY and SVGAGI. The CDR3 DNA is TGTGCCAGCAGCCAGACGGGGGGAGGAAATTCACTCCTCCACTTT. Translating gives CASSQTGGGNSLLHF.

This clonotype was seen at least ten times. V gene TRBV5-1 combines with J gene TRBJ1-1; the D is unclear. Germline V gives CDR1 SGHRS, CDR2 YFSETQ. The CDR3 loop spans 12 amino acids. V gave up 8 bases and J gave up 1 base, with 9 bases separating them. CDR3 DNA: TGCGCCAGTAAAACACCGAACACTGAAGCTTTCTTT. Its translation is CASKTPNTEAFF. Drawing the rest from reference TRBV5-1 and TRBJ1-1, the complete variable domain is KAGVTQTPRYLIKTRGQQVTLSCSPISGHRSVSWYQQTPGQGLQFLFEYFSETQRNKGNFPGRFSGRQFSNSRSEMNVSTLELGDSALYLCASKTPNTEAFFGQGTRLTVV.

The CDR3 here is CASSQAQGAHEQFF. The CDR3 DNA is TGCGCCAGCAGCCAGGCACAAGGTGCCCATGAGCAGTTCTTC. The chain is built from TRBV4-3 and TRBJ2-1; D is unclear. The CDR3 contains 14 residues. V gave up 3 bases and J gave up 8 bases, with 14 bases separating them. CDR1 and CDR2 (germline): LGHNA, YSLEER.

This chain connects TRBV4-3 to TRBJ2-7; 12 bases map to TRBD1. V lost 4 bases and J lost 6; bases outside the gene matches: 4. Germline CDR1 is LGHNA and CDR2 is YSLEER. This CDR3 comprises 14 residues. The CDR3 nucleotides are TGCGCCAGCAGCCCCGGGACAGGGGGCGCCGAGCAGTACTTC. Its translation: CASSPGTGGAEQYF.

This clonotype was counted many times. This chain joins TRBV11-2 and TRBJ2-1; 15 nucleotides align to TRBD2. J was trimmed by 8 bases and V by 1 base; bases with no gene match: 3. The CDR3 is 16 amino acids. Germline values: CDR1 SGHAT, CDR2 FQNNGV. For the CDR3, the DNA is TGTGCCAGCAGCTTAGGGACTAGCGGGAGGGCCGATGAGCAGTTCTTC. Protein: CASSLGTSGRADEQFF.

This clonotype was seen a handful of times. J is TRBJ1-4 and V is TRBV7-7; TRBD1 is a possible D gene (5 bases). The ends were cut back, 5 bases at V and 3 bases at J, with 13 bases in the middle. Per germline, CDR1 SSHAT and CDR2 FNYEAQ (reference sequence). This CDR3 contains 15 residues. CDR3 coding DNA: TGTGCCAGCAGCCCAAGCCCGGGGGCTAATGAAAAACTGTTTTTT. It is translated as CASSPSPGANEKLFF.

As concerns this clonotype: At one of its ends the junction is not consistent with the germline gene, which may arise from a read error. The rearrangement links TRBV5-6 to TRBJ2-2; D unclear. The germline CDR1 and CDR2 sequences are SGHDT and YYEEEE. The CDR3 length is 13 residues. This CDR3 reads CASRSAYTRELFF. CDR3 coding DNA: TGTGCCAGCAGGTCAGCGTACACCAGGGAGCTGTTTTTT.

This clonotype has a count of ten or more. The chain has TRBV18 and TRBJ2-5, with D uncertain. Germline CDR1 is KGHSH and CDR2 is LQKENI. The CDR3 runs 14 residues. The V gene lost 2 bases and the J gene lost 2 bases, with 9 bases spanning the gap. The CDR3 DNA reads as TGTGCCAGCTCACCAAATGGAGCACAAGAGACCCAGTACTTC. It encodes CASSPNGAQETQYF.

V usage is TRBV12-3 or TRBV12-4 and J usage is TRBJ1-2; D is perhaps TRBD1 (6 bases). V was clipped by 8 bases and J by 4 bases, with 17 bases between them. The CDR3 sequence is 14 residues long. CDR3 in amino acids: CASANWGAGYGYTF. In DNA, the CDR3 is TGTGCCAGCGCGAACTGGGGGGCGGGCTATGGCTACACCTTC.

At least ten counts were recorded for this clonotype. The V and J genes are TRBV10-3 and TRBJ2-3; TRBD1 is a possible D gene (5 bases). Germline V gene sequence: CDR1 ENHRY, CDR2 SYGVKD. The CDR3 has 16 residues. Trimming took 6 bases from V and 4 from J, leaving 20 bases between them. The CDR3 protein is CAIRASQGGKPDTQYF. The CDR3 bases are TGTGCCATCAGGGCGAGTCAGGGTGGAAAGCCAGATACGCAGTATTTT.

This clonotype was observed a few times. The genes are TRBV29-1 and TRBJ1-1, with TRBD1 matching 9 bases. The germline V gene has CDR1 SQVTM and CDR2 ANQGSEA. V trimming: 6 bases; J trimming: 4 bases; junction bases outside the gene matches: 6. The CDR3 has 13 residues. The CDR3 here is CSVGQGVFTEAFF. The CDR3 nucleotides are TGCAGCGTGGGACAGGGTGTATTCACTGAAGCTTTCTTT.

This clonotype was detected a few times. The chain joins TRBV12-3 or TRBV12-4 to TRBJ1-3; no clear D gene. CDR3 length: 13 amino acids. V was pared by 7 bases and J by 8 bases, with 15 bases between. The DNA of the CDR3 is TGTGCCAGCACCCCGTCGGCCGGGGACACCATATATTTT. Translation: CASTPSAGDTIYF.

This clonotype came up many times. V usage is TRBV29-1 and J usage is TRBJ2-5; 7 bases match TRBD2. Germline assignment: CDR1 SQVTM and CDR2 ANQGSEA. With 2 bases clipped from V and 1 base from J, the junction kept 4 bases outside the gene matches. The CDR3 is 14 amino acids. CDR3 in amino acids: CSVELAAPQETQYF. As DNA, the CDR3 is TGCAGCGTTGAACTAGCGGCACCCCAAGAGACCCAGTACTTC.

In the case of this clonotype: A much larger clone sits a single nucleotide away, making a read error possible. This chain connects TRBV6-5 to TRBJ2-5, with a weak D call TRBD1 (5 bases). The V gene's germline CDR1 is MNHEY and CDR2 SVGAGI. The CDR3 runs to 12 residues. The CDR3 DNA reads as TGTGCCAGCGGTTACGACAGAGAGACCCAGTACTTC. The encoded protein is CASGYDRETQYF.

The sample holds a few counts of this clonotype. The genes are TRBV29-1 and TRBJ2-2; TRBD1 might be the D (5 bases). CDR3 length: 14 amino acids. The V end was cut by 5 bases, the J end by 0 bases, with 10 bases between. Germline assignment: CDR1 SQVTM and CDR2 ANQGSEA. DNA for the CDR3: TGCAGCGTTTTTGACAGCACGAACACCGGGGAGCTGTTTTTT. Amino acids: CSVFDSTNTGELFF.

This clonotype was observed at least ten times. CDR3 DNA sequence: TGTGCCAGCAGCTTACGACAGGCGCACTACACCTTC. Amino acid sequence: CASSLRQAHYTF. The rearrangement uses TRBV7-2 and TRBJ1-2, with D maybe TRBD1 (6 bases). Looked up from germline, CDR1 is SGHTA and CDR2 is FQGNSA. This CDR3 has 12 residues. V was pared by 2 bases and J by 10 bases, with 11 bases between.

V usage is TRBV29-1 and J usage is TRBJ1-1; D possibly corresponds to TRBD1 (5 bases). Trimming shortened V by 4 bases and J by 6 bases, and 15 bases separated the two germline ends. The CDR3 contains 13 residues. The germline CDR1 and CDR2 sequences are SQVTM and ANQGSEA. The DNA of the CDR3 is TGCAGCGTTGTTCGGGGGTCGGTTGCTGAAGCTTTCTTT. Translated, it gives CSVVRGSVAEAFF.

This clonotype occurred a few times. The DNA for the CDR3 is TGCGCCAGCAGCAAGGGGGCACAAGGAAATTCACCCCTCCACTTT. It translates to CASSKGAQGNSPLHF. This chain uses TRBV4-3 with TRBJ1-6; 7 nucleotides align to TRBD1. There are 15 residues in the CDR3. The trim removed 5 bases at V and 7 bases at J, leaving 8 bases unmatched. Germline-derived CDR1 and CDR2 are LGHNA and YSLEER.

Many counts were recorded for this clonotype. This sequence joins TRBV29-1 and TRBJ2-1; D remains ambiguous. The V and J ends lost 3 bases and 6 bases respectively, with 15 bases between them. The CDR3 contains 14 residues. CDR1 and CDR2 (germline): SQVTM, ANQGSEA. CDR3 DNA: TGCAGCGTTGATAAAGATCCCAACTCCAATGAGCAGTTCTTC. This translates into CSVDKDPNSNEQFF.